A single sample gave rise to the 3 T cell receptor beta chains below, sequenced in a study of blood T cells in healthy people across ages. The use of a sample-barcoded 5' primer and a J-beta primer mix characterized a second PCR of roughly 6 to 12 cycles. Each CDR3 protein is one row after TCRdb ran MiXCR on the 5' RACE reads. The data show roughly 1.7 million distinct CDR3 sequences, about 31% seen once. Input material: blood. Receptors originate from a woman in her 30s in good health.

The rearrangement uses TRBV21-1 and TRBJ1-2; the D call TRBD1 from the table was never checked on the DNA. TRBV21-1 is a pseudogene locus. This CDR3 has 16 residues. The CDR3 nucleotides read TGTGCCAGAATGTCGGCCGACCGGGACAGGGTTGATGGCTACACCTTC. Its translation is CARMSADRDRVDGYTF.

The chain recombines TRBV20-1 with TRBJ2-7; D remains ambiguous. With 1 base removed from V and 6 bases from J, the gap between germline ends came to 16 bases. Per germline, CDR1 DFQATT and CDR2 SNEGSKA (reference sequence). This CDR3 spans 14 amino acids. CDR3 DNA sequence: TGCAGTGCTAGAGGGGTGAGCAGCGAGCCCGAGCAGTACTTC. It is translated as CSARGVSSEPEQYF.

The V and J genes are TRBV7-2 and TRBJ2-7; 7 positions match TRBD2. The CDR3 runs to 16 residues. V shed 1 base and J 2 bases; nucleotides not matched to a gene: 8. The germline gives CDR1 SGHTA, CDR2 FQGNSA. The CDR3 DNA sequence: TGTGCCAGCAGCTTAGTACGGGGGAGCGGGGCCTACGAGCAGTACTTC. Protein product: CASSLVRGSGAYEQYF. Together with reference TRBV7-2 and TRBJ2-7, the CDR3 gives the full variable domain: GAGVSQSPSNKVTEKGKDVELRCDPISGHTALYWYRQSLGQGLEFLIYFQGNSAPDKSGLPSDRFSAERTGGSVSTLTIQRTQQEDSAVYLCASSLVRGSGAYEQYFGPGTRLTVT.